This T cell receptor beta chain was captured in a study of regulatory T cells in long-lasting Graves disease. Overall study context: Recently diagnosed Graves' patients had received antithyroid drugs for under 3 months. Study outcomes and limitations: Newly diagnosed Graves' patients exceeded persistent ones in TCR diversity.

This clonotype was seen more than once but under ten times. Its specificity is not known. Between the trimmed V and J ends, which lost 4 bases and 5 bases, there was a span of 15 bases. The length of the CDR3 is 14 residues. CDR1 and CDR2 from the germline V gene are DFQATT and SNEGSKA (reference sequence). Time point given: newly diagnosed GD, antithyroid drugs for less than 3 months. Isolated PBMC RNA provided the starting material for the TCR library. Researchers made TCR beta libraries by using iRepertoire HTBI primers and running Arm-PCR on CDR3 regions. TCRdb recomputed calls from the multiplex PCR reads with MiXCR, one row per CDR3 protein. Of about 560,000 distinct CDR3 sequences in the sample, about 16% were seen once. These data were likewise used in another study, on T cells in Graves' hyperthyroidism and ophthalmopathy. That report notes: Hyperthyroidism had been newly diagnosed in patients aged 18 to 65, and its duration was under 2 months.

The chain combines TRBV20-1 with TRBJ2-1; a possible D gene is TRBD1 (5 bases). Sequenced here: peripheral blood mononuclear cells (PBMCs), sampled at new diagnosis, from a patient treated with antithyroid drugs. The source of this sequence is a man between 18 and 29 years old with Graves disease. The CDR3 coding sequence is TGCAGTGCTATCTTCCGGCAGGGTAACAATGAGCAGTTCTTC. Residues: CSAIFRQGNNEQFF.